This T cell receptor (beta chain) was retrieved from a study of T cell repertoires in cytomegalovirus infection. Overall study: Both recently identified HLA-C-restricted and well-studied HLA-B-restricted CMV epitopes were used in the study. CMV infection together with matching HLA type was indicated by public TCR beta signatures.

TCRdb processed the reads anew with MiXCR; each CDR3 protein has one entry. Counted here are about 24,000 distinct CDR3 sequences, approximately 22% occurring once; the ten biggest clones make up about 90%. V dropped 6 bases and J dropped 5; count of bases not matched to a gene: 9. CDR1 and CDR2 from the germline V gene are MNHEY and SVGAGI. The CDR3 is made up of 14 amino acids. General study findings and limits: Clonotypes of TCR beta that were HLA-C-restricted and CMV-specific dominated the ex vivo response. There were carriers of CMV plus the relevant HLA, and cumulative public TCR beta family frequency identified them.

This clonotype was found a few times. Its antigen remains unidentified. The TCR originated in a human donor in good health (CMV status not recorded). Some clones in this sample may be carry-over from other donors' samples. The V call is TRBV6-5, the J call TRBJ2-7; 8 nucleotides match TRBD1. The sequencing used CD8+ T cells from cultured PBMCs, collected from culture after CMV antigen stimulation. As DNA, the CDR3 is TGTGCCAGCAGGGATCTCGGACAGGGCGACGAGCAGTACTTC. It translates to CASRDLGQGDEQYF.